A single sample is the source of the 8 T cell receptor beta chains below, sequenced in a study of identical twins (dated by TCRdb to the mid-2010s). The library was built by means of 5' RACE. The sequencer listed for this sample is Illumina HiSeq 2000. TCRdb passed the public sequencing reads through fastp at Q25 and MiXCR, retaining productive beta sequences. Rows are unified per CDR3 protein, each entry keeping the most common DNA and genes. Here the sample has some 250,000 distinct CDR3 sequences; roughly 7.1% occur a single time. Roughly 15% of the sample belongs to the ten largest clones. These data were also reused for a study on T cells expressing NK-cell markers.

What was sequenced was CD8+ T cells sorted from blood. These receptors came from a woman younger than 35 in good health.

This clonotype turned up a few times. The gene calls are TRBV12-3 or TRBV12-4 and TRBJ2-5, with D possibly matching TRBD1 (5 bases). The CDR3 covers 16 residues. Trimming removed 5 bases from V and 0 bases from J, with 16 bases in between. CDR3 nucleotide sequence: TGTGCCAGCAGTCCCGTGGACACCGACCACCAAGAGACCCAGTACTTC. It specifies CASSPVDTDHQETQYF.

This clonotype was counted between two and nine times. V and J are TRBV6-1 and TRBJ2-5; 14 positions match TRBD2. V was clipped by 5 bases and J by 5 bases; unmatched bases: 7. The CDR3 has 16 residues. Germline CDR1 and CDR2: MNHNS and SASEGT. The CDR3 loop reads CASSQTSGRAGETQYF. In DNA form, the CDR3 reads TGTGCCAGCAGTCAGACTAGCGGGAGGGCCGGGGAGACCCAGTACTTC.

In its sample, this clonotype was seen many times. The chain recombines TRBV25-1 with TRBJ2-7; D gene unclear. Trimming stripped 7 bases from V and 7 bases from J, with 11 bases between. This CDR3 has 11 residues. Per germline, CDR1 MGHDK and CDR2 SYGVNS. In nucleotides, the CDR3 is TGTGCCAGCAACACAATAGGAGAGCAGTACTTC. This sequence encodes CASNTIGEQYF.

This clonotype has ten or more counts. The chain links TRBV10-3 to TRBJ2-1; unclear D gene. V shed 3 bases and J shed 5 bases, with 5 bases lying between them. The CDR3 length is 12 residues. Per the germline V gene, CDR1 is ENHRY and CDR2 is SYGVKD. CDR3 DNA sequence: TGTGCCATCAGTGATTCTGACAATGAGCAGTTCTTC. This codes for CAISDSDNEQFF.

This clonotype turned up a few times. The chain recombines TRBV4-2 with TRBJ2-3; 11 bases agree with TRBD2. The CDR3 loop spans 14 amino acids. The V and J ends lost 5 bases and 5 bases, in that order; junction bases with no gene match: 3. Germline V gene sequence: CDR1 LGHNA, CDR2 YNFKEQ. The CDR3 is CASSGGTSGDTQYF. CDR3 coding DNA: TGTGCCAGCAGCGGCGGGACTAGCGGAGATACGCAGTATTTT.

This clonotype occurred many times. The rearrangement uses TRBV9 and TRBJ1-1; the D is unclear. CDR1 and CDR2 (germline): SGDLS, YYNGEE. The CDR3 is 14 residues long. V dropped 0 bases and J dropped 4 bases, with 10 bases sitting between them. CDR3 nucleotides: TGTGCCAGCAGCGTAGCGCAAATTGGCACTGAAGCTTTCTTT. Protein sequence: CASSVAQIGTEAFF.

The chain recombines TRBV30 with TRBJ2-7; no definite D call. Trimming removed 2 bases at V and 2 bases at J, with 13 bases between. Germline assignment: CDR1 GTSNPN and CDR2 SVGIG (reference sequence). The CDR3 consists of 14 residues. CDR3 DNA: TGTGCCTGGAGTAAGGGCGGAGTTCCCTACGAGCAGTACTTC. It codes for CAWSKGGVPYEQYF.

The table lists this clonotype with a few counts. The rearrangement joins TRBV25-1 to TRBJ2-6; TRBD1 agrees at 7 bases. The CDR3 covers 16 residues. CDR1 is MGHDK and CDR2 is SYGVNS in the germline V gene. Trimming at V came to 4 bases and at J to 2 bases, leaving 5 bases not matched to a gene. The CDR3: CASSAPDRAGANVLTF. CDR3 bases: TGTGCCAGCAGTGCCCCAGACAGGGCTGGGGCCAACGTCCTGACTTTC.